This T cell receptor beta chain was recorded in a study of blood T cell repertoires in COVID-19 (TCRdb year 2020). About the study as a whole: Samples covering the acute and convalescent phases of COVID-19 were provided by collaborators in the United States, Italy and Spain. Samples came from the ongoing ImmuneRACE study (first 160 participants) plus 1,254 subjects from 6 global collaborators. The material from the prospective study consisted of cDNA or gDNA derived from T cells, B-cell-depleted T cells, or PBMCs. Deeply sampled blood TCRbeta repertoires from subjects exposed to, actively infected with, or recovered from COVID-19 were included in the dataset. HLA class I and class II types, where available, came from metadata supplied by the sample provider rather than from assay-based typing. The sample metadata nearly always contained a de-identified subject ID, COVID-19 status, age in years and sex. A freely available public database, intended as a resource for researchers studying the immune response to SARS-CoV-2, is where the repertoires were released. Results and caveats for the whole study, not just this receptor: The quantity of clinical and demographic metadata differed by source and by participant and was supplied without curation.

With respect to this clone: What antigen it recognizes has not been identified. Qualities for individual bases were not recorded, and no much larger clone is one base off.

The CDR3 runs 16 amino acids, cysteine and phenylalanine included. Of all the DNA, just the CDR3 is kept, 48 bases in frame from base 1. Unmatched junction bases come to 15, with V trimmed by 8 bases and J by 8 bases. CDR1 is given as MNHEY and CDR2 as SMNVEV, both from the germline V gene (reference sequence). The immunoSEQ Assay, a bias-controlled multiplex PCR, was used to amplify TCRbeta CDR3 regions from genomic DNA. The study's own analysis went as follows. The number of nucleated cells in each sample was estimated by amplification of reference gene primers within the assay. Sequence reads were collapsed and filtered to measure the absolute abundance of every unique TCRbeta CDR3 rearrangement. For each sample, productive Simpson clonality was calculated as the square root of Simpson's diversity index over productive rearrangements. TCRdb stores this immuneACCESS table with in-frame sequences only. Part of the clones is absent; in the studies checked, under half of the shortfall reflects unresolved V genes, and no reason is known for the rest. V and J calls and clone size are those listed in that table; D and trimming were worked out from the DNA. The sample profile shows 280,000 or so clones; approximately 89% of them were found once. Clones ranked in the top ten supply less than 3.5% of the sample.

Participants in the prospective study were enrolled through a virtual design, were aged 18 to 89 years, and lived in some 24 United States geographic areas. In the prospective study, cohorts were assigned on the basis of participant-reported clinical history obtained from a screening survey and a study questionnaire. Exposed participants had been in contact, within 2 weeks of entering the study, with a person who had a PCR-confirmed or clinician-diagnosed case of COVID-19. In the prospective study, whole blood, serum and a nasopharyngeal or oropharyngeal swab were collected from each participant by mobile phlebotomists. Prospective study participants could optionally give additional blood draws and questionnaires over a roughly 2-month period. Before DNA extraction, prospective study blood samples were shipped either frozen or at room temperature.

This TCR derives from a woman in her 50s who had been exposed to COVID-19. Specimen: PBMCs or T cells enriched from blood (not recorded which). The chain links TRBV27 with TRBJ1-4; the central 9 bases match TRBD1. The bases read TGTGCCAGCGCTGCCATGATGGGGACAGGGTCCGAAAAACTGTTTTTT. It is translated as CASAAMMGTGSEKLFF.